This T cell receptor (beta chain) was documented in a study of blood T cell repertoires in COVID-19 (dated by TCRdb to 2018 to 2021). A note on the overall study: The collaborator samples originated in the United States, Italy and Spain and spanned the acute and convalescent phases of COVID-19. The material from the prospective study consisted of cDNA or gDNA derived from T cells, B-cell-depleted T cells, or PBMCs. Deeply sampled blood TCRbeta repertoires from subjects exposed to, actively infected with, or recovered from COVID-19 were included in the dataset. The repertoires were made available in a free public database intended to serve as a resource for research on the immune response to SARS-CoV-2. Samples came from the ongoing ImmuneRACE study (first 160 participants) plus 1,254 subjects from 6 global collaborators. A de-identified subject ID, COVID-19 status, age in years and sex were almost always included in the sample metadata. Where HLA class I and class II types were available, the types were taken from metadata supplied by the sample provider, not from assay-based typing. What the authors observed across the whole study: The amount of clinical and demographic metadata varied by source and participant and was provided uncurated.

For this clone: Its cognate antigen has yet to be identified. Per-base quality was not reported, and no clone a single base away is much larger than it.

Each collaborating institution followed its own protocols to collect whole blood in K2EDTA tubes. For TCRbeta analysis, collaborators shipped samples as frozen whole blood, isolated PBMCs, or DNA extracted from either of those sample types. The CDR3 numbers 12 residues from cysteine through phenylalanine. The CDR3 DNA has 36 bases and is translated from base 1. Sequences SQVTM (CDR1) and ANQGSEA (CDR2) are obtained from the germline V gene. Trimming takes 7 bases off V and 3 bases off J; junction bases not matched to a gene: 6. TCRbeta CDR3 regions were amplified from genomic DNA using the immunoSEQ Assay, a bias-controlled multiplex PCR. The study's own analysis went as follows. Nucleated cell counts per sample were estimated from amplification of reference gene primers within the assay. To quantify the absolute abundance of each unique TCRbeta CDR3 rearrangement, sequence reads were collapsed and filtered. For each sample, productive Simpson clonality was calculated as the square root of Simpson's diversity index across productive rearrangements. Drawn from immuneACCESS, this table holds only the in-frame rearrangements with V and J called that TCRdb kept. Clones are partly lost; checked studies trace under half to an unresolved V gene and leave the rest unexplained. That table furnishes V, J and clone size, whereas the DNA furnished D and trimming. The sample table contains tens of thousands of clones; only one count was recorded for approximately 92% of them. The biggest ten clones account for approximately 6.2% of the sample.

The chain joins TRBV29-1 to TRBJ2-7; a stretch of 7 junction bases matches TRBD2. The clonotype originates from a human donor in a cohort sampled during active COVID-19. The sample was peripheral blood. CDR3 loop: CSAYSGLYEQYF. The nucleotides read TGCAGCGCCTATAGCGGGCTCTACGAGCAGTACTTC.